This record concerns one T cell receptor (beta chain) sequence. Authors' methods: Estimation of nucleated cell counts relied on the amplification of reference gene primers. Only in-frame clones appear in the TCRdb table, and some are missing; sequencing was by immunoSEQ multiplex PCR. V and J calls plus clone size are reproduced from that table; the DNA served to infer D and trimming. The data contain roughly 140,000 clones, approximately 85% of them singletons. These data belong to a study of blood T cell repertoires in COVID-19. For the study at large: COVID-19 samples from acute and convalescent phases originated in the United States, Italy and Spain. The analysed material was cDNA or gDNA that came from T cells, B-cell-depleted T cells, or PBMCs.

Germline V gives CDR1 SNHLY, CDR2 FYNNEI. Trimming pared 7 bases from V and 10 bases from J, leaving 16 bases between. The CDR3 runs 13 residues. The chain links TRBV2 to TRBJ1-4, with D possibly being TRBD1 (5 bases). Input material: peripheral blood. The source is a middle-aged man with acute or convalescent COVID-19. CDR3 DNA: TGTGCCAGCAATGGGGCAGGGCGGGGAAAACTGTTTTTT. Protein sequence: CASNGAGRGKLFF.